The 16 T cell receptor beta chains below all came from one sample that was sequenced in a study of T-cell reconstitution after alpha-beta-depleted transplantation in children (dated by TCRdb to 2016 to 2018). Per the publication, the treatment or condition label means: allogeneic hematopoietic cell transplantation with graft depleted of TCRalphabeta T cells and CD19 B cells. Libraries were built with PCR. For sequencing, an Illumina HiSeq 2500 was employed. Molecular barcoding was employed in the preparation of TCR libraries, with unique molecular identifiers being used to normalize TCRbeta repertoire quantification. TCRdb redid the processing of the public reads, applying fastp at Q25 and MiXCR, and retained in-frame beta chains. Each entry merges the rows of one CDR3 protein and shows their most common DNA and genes. The sample table holds 600,000 to 800,000 distinct CDR3 sequences, of which less than 15% were seen once. The top ten hold 0.79% of the sample.

The sample in question was PBMCs, obtained before TCRalphabeta/CD19-depleted stem cell transplant. The receptor source for this set is a girl aged 2 to 10 with congenital amegakaryocytic thrombocytopenia, due to receive a stem cell transplant.

In its sample, this clonotype was seen a few times. V and J are TRBV3-1 and TRBJ2-2; TRBD1 matches at 9 bases. V trimming: 5 bases; J trimming: 3 bases; junction bases outside the gene matches: 7. CDR3 length equals 16 residues. Germline loops: CDR1 LGHDT, CDR2 YNNKEL (reference sequence). In DNA form, the CDR3 reads TGTGCCAGCAGCGACCCCGGGACAGGGCACACCGGGGAGCTGTTTTTT. This translates into CASSDPGTGHTGELFF.

The sample holds many counts of this clonotype. This chain uses TRBV20-1 with TRBJ2-2, with TRBD1 matching 9 bases. This CDR3 is 14 amino acids long. V lost 0 bases to trimming and J lost 6 bases; unmatched junction nucleotides: 2. Germline CDR1 is DFQATT and CDR2 is SNEGSKA (reference sequence). CDR3 region: CSAREGTGPGELFF. The DNA of the CDR3 is TGCAGTGCTAGAGAGGGGACAGGGCCCGGGGAGCTGTTTTTT.

This clonotype appeared many times. CDR3 region: CASSLSGQLAKNIQYF. The CDR3 region has the DNA TGTGCCAGCAGCTTGTCGGGCCAGCTAGCCAAAAACATTCAGTACTTC. V is TRBV7-9 and J is TRBJ2-4; D call uncertain. The germline V and J ends were trimmed by 3 bases and 0 bases, with 12 bases remaining between them. The CDR3 runs to 16 residues. CDR1 and CDR2 from the germline V gene are SEHNR and FQNEAQ (reference sequence).

The chain joins TRBV20-1 to TRBJ2-5; D is uncertain. The V end was cut by 3 bases, the J end by 0 bases, with 11 bases between. The CDR3 covers 14 residues. Germline CDR1 reads DFQATT; CDR2 reads SNEGSKA (reference sequence). The CDR3 nucleotides are TGCAGTGCTAGTGAAGACTGGGACCAAGAGACCCAGTACTTC. This encodes CSASEDWDQETQYF.

This clonotype has at least ten counts. The CDR3 DNA is TGCGCCAGCAGCTTGATCCGGGAGGGAAACACCGGGGAGCTGTTTTTT. The encoded protein is CASSLIREGNTGELFF. The chain is built from TRBV5-1 and TRBJ2-2, with TRBD2 matching 8 bases. This CDR3 is built from 16 residues. The germline V gene has CDR1 SGHRS and CDR2 YFSETQ. The ends lost 1 base at V and 2 bases at J; junction bases unmatched: 4.

The chain joins TRBV7-8 to TRBJ1-1; D not resolved. CDR1 is SGHVS, CDR2 FQNEAQ, per germline. The CDR3 covers 16 residues. V lost 5 bases to trimming and J lost 0 bases, with 16 bases between them. CDR3 nucleotide sequence: TGTGCCAGCAGCCCTACCCCGACGGGTTTGAACACTGAAGCTTTCTTT. It yields the protein CASSPTPTGLNTEAFF. The full variable domain, completed using reference TRBV7-8 and TRBJ1-1, is GAGVSQSPRYKVAKRGQDVALRCDPISGHVSLFWYQQALGQGPEFLTYFQNEAQLDKSGLPSDRFFAERPEGSVSTLKIQRTQQEDSAVYLCASSPTPTGLNTEAFFGQGTRLTVV.

This clonotype was observed many times. The CDR3 loop is CASSSRTSGHQETQYF. DNA of the CDR3: TGCGCCAGCAGCTCACGGACTAGCGGCCACCAAGAGACCCAGTACTTC. The rearrangement joins TRBV5-1 to TRBJ2-5, with 10 nucleotides matching TRBD2. Germline V gene data show CDR1 as SGHRS and CDR2 as YFSETQ. The trim removed 3 bases at V and 0 bases at J, leaving 5 bases unmatched. The CDR3 is made up of 16 amino acids.

To note about this clonotype: It may be a read error: a sequence one base away is much more abundant. The chain couples TRBV5-1 to TRBJ2-5; D might be TRBD1 (6 bases). Germline CDR1 SGHRS, CDR2 YFSETQ. The CDR3 length is 14 residues. The CDR3 coding sequence is TGCGCCAGCAGCTCCGGACGGGGACAAGAGACCCAGTCCTTC. Protein sequence: CASSSGRGQETQSF.

For this clonotype: Only one base separates this from a far larger clonotype, so it likely reflects a read error. The V gene is TRBV3-1, the J gene TRBJ2-7; D call uncertain. The CDR3 extends over 13 amino acids. The germline gives CDR1 LGHDT, CDR2 YNNKEL (reference sequence). The CDR3, as DNA: TGTGCCACCAGCCTAAGCGCTTCCTACGAGCAGTACTTC. It encodes CATSLSASYEQYF.

This clonotype was recorded many times. The V gene is TRBV6-1, the J gene TRBJ2-7; a weak D match, TRBD1 (6 bases). This CDR3 is built from 15 residues. The V and J ends lost 6 bases and 3 bases respectively, with 18 bases between them. Germline V gene lookup returns CDR1 MNHNS and CDR2 SASEGT. The CDR3 sequence is CASRVVGTGNYEQYF. CDR3 in DNA: TGTGCCAGCAGAGTTGTGGGAACAGGGAACTACGAGCAGTACTTC.

In its sample, this clonotype was seen many times. This chain connects TRBV5-1 to TRBJ1-1, with D possibly matching TRBD1 (5 bases). The germline CDR1 and CDR2 sequences are SGHRS and YFSETQ. The CDR3 length is 13 residues. Trimming left V 7 bases short and J 3 bases short, with 13 bases between. CDR3: CASRGQGDTEAFF. The CDR3, as DNA: TGCGCCAGCCGCGGGCAGGGAGACACTGAAGCTTTCTTT.

This clonotype has a count of ten or more. The CDR3, as DNA: TGCAGCGTTCTAACAGGGGAGTACTTTGGCTACACCTTC. Translated: CSVLTGEYFGYTF. The rearrangement links TRBV29-1 to TRBJ1-2, with 7 nucleotides matching TRBD1. Trimming removed 5 bases from V and 7 bases from J; junction bases left unmatched: 10. Germline CDR1 reads SQVTM; CDR2 reads ANQGSEA. The CDR3 length is 13 residues.

This clonotype came up a few times. This may arise from a read error, as a much more abundant clone is one base away. The CDR3 sequence is CCARVRVGAQREPYNEQFF. The DNA for the CDR3 is TGCTGTGCTAGAGTAAGAGTGGGGGCCCAACGGGAGCCGTACAATGAGCAGTTCTTC. This chain joins TRBV20-1 and TRBJ2-1, with D perhaps TRBD1 or TRBD2 (6 bases each). The CDR3 totals 19 residues. Germline values: CDR1 DFQATT, CDR2 SNEGSKA (reference sequence).

At least ten counts were recorded for this clonotype. The chain joins TRBV4-1 to TRBJ2-7; either TRBD1 or TRBD2 may fit D (7 bases each). Trimming shortened V by 2 bases and J by 4 bases, and 15 bases separated the two germline ends. This CDR3 contains 15 residues. Germline V gene sequence: CDR1 MGHRA, CDR2 YSYEKL. The CDR3 here is CASSQIVQGGYEQYF. CDR3 bases: TGCGCCAGCAGCCAAATAGTCCAGGGGGGGTACGAGCAGTACTTC.

This clonotype was seen many times. The V call is TRBV29-1, the J call TRBJ2-3; the match to TRBD2 covers 8 bases. Germline V lookup: CDR1 SQVTM, CDR2 ANQGSEA. The CDR3 totals 15 residues. V lost 3 bases, J lost 5 bases, and 10 bases stayed unmatched. The CDR3 reads CSVDKTSVWGDTQYF. The CDR3 coding sequence is TGCAGCGTTGACAAGACTAGCGTATGGGGAGATACGCAGTATTTT.

This clonotype was seen repeatedly, ten times or more. The CDR3 sequence is CASSLLGGRGYTF. The CDR3 bases are TGCGCCAGCAGCTTGCTGGGGGGCAGGGGCTACACCTTC. The genes are TRBV5-1 and TRBJ1-2, with D possibly being TRBD1 (6 bases). V shed 1 base and J shed 8 bases, with 12 bases lying between them. Germline V gives CDR1 SGHRS, CDR2 YFSETQ. The CDR3 sequence is 13 residues long.